These 27 T cell receptor beta chains were sequenced from one sample in a study of blood T cells in healthy people across ages (dated by TCRdb to between 2015 and 2016). The library was prepared using 5' RACE. The reads were generated on an Illumina HiSeq 2500. A second about 7 to 11 cycle PCR used a sample-barcoded 5' primer and a J-beta primer mix. Starting from the raw public reads, TCRdb applied fastp trimming at Q25, assembled clones with MiXCR and retained in-frame beta chains. Rows matching on CDR3 protein sequence are summarized as one entry with the most common DNA and genes. This sample comprises hundreds of thousands of distinct CDR3 sequences, more than 55% of them detected only once. Around a quarter of the sample is taken by the ten largest. Sample: blood. The receptor set was obtained from a man aged 35-49 years in good health.

The rearrangement joins TRBV20-1 to TRBJ2-3, with D maybe TRBD2 (7 bases). Germline assignment: CDR1 DFQATT and CDR2 SNEGSKA (reference sequence). V was cut by 6 bases and J by 5 bases, with 18 bases left in between. The CDR3 length is 14 residues. CDR3 in amino acids: CSAASGGLEDTQYF. DNA for the CDR3: TGCAGTGCCGCATCGGGGGGCCTTGAAGATACGCAGTATTTT.

The chain joins TRBV7-2 to TRBJ1-1; 7 positions match TRBD1. The germline V gene has CDR1 SGHTA and CDR2 FQGNSA. CDR3 size: 14 residues. The junction had 6 bases not matched to a gene; V was cut back by 2 bases and J by 6 bases. In nucleotides, the CDR3 is TGTGCCAGCAGCTTACTCCAGGGGGGCGCTGAAGCTTTCTTT. As protein: CASSLLQGGAEAFF.

This clonotype appeared a few times. The CDR3 region has the DNA TGTGCCAGCAGCTTAGGAGCGGGGGGCTCGGAGACCCAGTACTTC. This codes for CASSLGAGGSETQYF. The chain carries TRBV7-6 and TRBJ2-7; 9 nucleotides match TRBD2. The DNA end lines up better with TRBJ2-5; the J call may be wrong. Germline V lookup: CDR1 SGHVS, CDR2 FNYEAQ. The CDR3 is 15 amino acids.

This clonotype occurred a few times. The genes are TRBV6-4 and TRBJ1-2; D perhaps matches TRBD1 (6 bases). Germline CDR1 and CDR2: MRHNA and SNTAGT. The V end was cut by 0 bases, the J end by 7 bases, with 27 bases between. This CDR3 spans 19 amino acids. CDR3 in DNA: TGTGCCAGCAGTGACTCGGGTTCCGTGGGGGCACCAATGGCCTGTGGCTACACCTTC. Its protein is CASSDSGSVGAPMACGYTF.

This clonotype occurred once. This sequence joins TRBV20-1 and TRBJ1-2; no clear D gene. The V and J ends lost 6 bases and 5 bases respectively, with 19 bases between them. The CDR3 consists of 14 residues. Germline-derived CDR1 and CDR2 are DFQATT and SNEGSKA (reference sequence). The CDR3 spells CSAQTHKAAYGYTF. The DNA of the CDR3 is TGCAGTGCACAGACTCACAAGGCCGCTTATGGCTACACCTTC.

This clonotype has more than one count but fewer than ten. The rearrangement links TRBV7-9 to TRBJ2-5; 9 bases are shared with TRBD2. In germline, CDR1 is SEHNR, CDR2 FQNEAQ (reference sequence). V lost 7 bases to trimming and J lost 0 bases; unmatched junction nucleotides: 6. The CDR3 has 15 residues. The CDR3 region is CASNVGLAHQETQYF. The CDR3 DNA follows: TGTGCCAGCAACGTAGGACTAGCGCACCAAGAGACCCAGTACTTC.

A single count supports this clonotype. This chain connects TRBV2 to TRBJ2-1; 10 bases are shared with TRBD2. There are 14 residues in the CDR3. Germline V gene lookup returns CDR1 SNHLY and CDR2 FYNNEI. Trimming cost V 9 bases and J 7 bases; bases outside gene matches: 9. This CDR3 is CASLPGLARNEQFF. The CDR3 DNA is TGTGCCAGTCTCCCGGGACTAGCGAGGAATGAGCAGTTCTTC. The whole variable domain, filled in from reference TRBV2 and TRBJ2-1, reads EPEVTQTPSHQVTQMGQEVILRCVPISNHLYFYWYRQILGQKVEFLVSFYNNEISEKSEIFDDQFSVERPDGSNFTLKIRSTKLEDSAMYFCASLPGLARNEQFFGPGTRLTVL.

This CDR3 is CASSPAWGNSEILETQYF. DNA of the CDR3: TGCGCCAGCAGCCCAGCGTGGGGGAACTCCGAGATCCTAGAGACCCAGTACTTC. The chain joins TRBV4-3 to TRBJ2-5; D assignment may be TRBD1 or TRBD2 (5 bases each). CDR1 LGHNA and CDR2 YSLEER come from the germline V gene. The CDR3 has 18 amino acids. Trimming took 4 bases from V and 4 from J, leaving 25 bases between them.

The gene calls are TRBV3-1 and TRBJ1-2; D is unclear. CDR1 LGHDT and CDR2 YNNKEL come from the germline V gene (reference sequence). This CDR3 has 12 residues. V was trimmed by 3 bases and J by 8 bases, leaving 10 bases between them. The DNA of the CDR3 is TGTGCCAGCAGCCACATCTTCGGAGGCTACACCTTC. Amino acids: CASSHIFGGYTF.

J is TRBJ2-5 and V is TRBV5-1, with a tentative D call TRBD2 (6 bases). The J call may be wrong; the DNA end is better matched by TRBJ2-7. Per germline, CDR1 SGHRS and CDR2 YFSETQ. This CDR3 spans 15 amino acids. This chain's CDR3 is CASSPGWGDIHEQYF. The CDR3 coding sequence is TGCGCCAGCAGCCCAGGATGGGGGGATATACACGAGCAGTACTTC.

This clonotype was seen at least ten times. This rearrangement joins TRBV4-2 to TRBJ1-2; TRBD1 might be the D (6 bases). In germline, CDR1 is LGHNA, CDR2 YNFKEQ. The CDR3 runs to 15 residues. Trimming removed 0 bases from V and 5 bases from J, with 13 bases in between. The CDR3 nucleotides read TGTGCCAGCAGCCAAGATAACTCTCAGGGGTATGGCTACACCTTC. Translated: CASSQDNSQGYGYTF.

The chain employs TRBV12-3 or TRBV12-4 and TRBJ2-1; tentatively, D is TRBD1 (6 bases). V lost 6 bases to trimming and J lost 7 bases, with 19 bases between them. The CDR3 loop spans 15 amino acids. The CDR3, as DNA: TGTGCCAGCAGCCCGGACAGACATGGATATAATGAGCAGTTCTTC. It specifies CASSPDRHGYNEQFF.

The V gene is TRBV7-9, the J gene TRBJ2-5; TRBD1 agrees at 7 bases. The trim removed 2 bases at V and 0 bases at J, leaving 3 bases unmatched. CDR3 length: 15 amino acids. Germline CDR1 and CDR2: SEHNR and FQNEAQ (reference sequence). CDR3 in amino acids: CASSLLTGDQETQYF. In DNA, the CDR3 is TGTGCCAGCAGCTTACTCACAGGGGACCAAGAGACCCAGTACTTC. The full variable domain, rest sourced from reference TRBV7-9 and TRBJ2-5, is DTGVSQNPRHKITKRGQNVTFRCDPISEHNRLYWYRQTLGQGPEFLTYFQNEAQLEKSRLLSDRFSAERPKGSFSTLEIQRTEQGDSAMYLCASSLLTGDQETQYFGPGTRLLVL.

On this clonotype itself: The junction departs from the called germline gene at one end, perhaps through a read error. V is TRBV27 and J is TRBJ2-1; a possible D gene is TRBD1 (6 bases). Germline values: CDR1 MNHEY, CDR2 SMNVEV (reference sequence). The CDR3 extends over 14 amino acids. The CDR3 DNA reads as TGTGCCAGCAGTCCAGTCGCAGGGGCCTATGAGCAGCTCTTC. The encoded protein is CASSPVAGAYEQLF.

The chain couples TRBV28 to TRBJ2-2; D may match TRBD1 or TRBD2 (6 bases each). The CDR3 contains 17 residues. Trimming pared 10 bases from V and 1 base from J, leaving 22 bases between. Germline CDR1 MDHEN, CDR2 SYDVKM. The CDR3 region is CATGGAWDILNTGELFF. The CDR3, as DNA: TGTGCCACCGGAGGGGCATGGGACATACTGAACACCGGGGAGCTGTTTTTT.

This clonotype was detected once. The chain couples TRBV28 to TRBJ2-6; D call uncertain. Germline CDR1 MDHEN, CDR2 SYDVKM. V lost 5 bases to trimming and J lost 2 bases, with 7 bases between them. The CDR3 spans 14 residues. The CDR3, as DNA: TGTGCCAGCAGTGGATCGGCTGGGGCCAACGTCCTGACTTTC. Amino acid sequence: CASSGSAGANVLTF.

V and J are TRBV10-3 and TRBJ2-4; no firm D call. From germline, CDR1 is ENHRY and CDR2 SYGVKD. V was shortened by 0 bases and J by 0 bases, with 6 bases between the two germline ends. This CDR3 comprises 15 residues. The CDR3 protein is CAISESKVAKNIQYF. CDR3 DNA: TGTGCCATCAGTGAGTCCAAAGTAGCCAAAAACATTCAGTACTTC.

This clonotype was seen only a few times. The chain combines TRBV15 with TRBJ1-2; D ambiguous. The CDR3 runs to 14 residues. Per germline, CDR1 LNHNV and CDR2 YYDKDF (reference sequence). Trimming left V 6 bases short and J 4 bases short, with 15 bases between. The CDR3: CATSQDPTSYGYTF. The CDR3 DNA follows: TGTGCCACCAGTCAGGACCCCACCAGCTATGGCTACACCTTC.

This chain connects TRBV10-3 to TRBJ2-7; TRBD2 matches at 7 bases. The V and J ends lost 3 bases and 7 bases, in that order; junction bases with no gene match: 12. The CDR3 loop spans 15 amino acids. CDR1 ENHRY and CDR2 SYGVKD come from the germline V gene. The CDR3, as DNA: TGTGCCATCAGTGAAGGTGGGGAGGGCTACAATGAGCAGTACTTC. This translates into CAISEGGEGYNEQYF.

This chain joins TRBV9 and TRBJ2-7; 7 nucleotides align to TRBD2. From germline, CDR1 is SGDLS and CDR2 YYNGEE. J lost 3 bases, V lost 0 bases, and 9 bases had no gene match. This CDR3 has 16 amino acids. CDR3 sequence: CASSVDIGTIIYEQYF. DNA of the CDR3: TGTGCCAGCAGCGTAGACATTGGGACTATAATCTACGAGCAGTACTTC. The full variable domain, rest sourced from reference TRBV9 and TRBJ2-7, is DSGVTQTPKHLITATGQRVTLRCSPRSGDLSVYWYQQSLDQGLQFLIQYYNGEERAKGNILERFSAQQFPDLHSELNLSSLELGDSALYFCASSVDIGTIIYEQYFGPGTRLTVT.

V and J are TRBV6-5 and TRBJ2-5; possibly TRBD2 for D (6 bases). CDR1 and CDR2 from the germline V gene are MNHEY and SVGAGI. The germline V and J ends were trimmed by 2 bases and 5 bases, with 15 bases remaining between them. The CDR3 is 15 amino acids. The CDR3 is CASSYATRFKETQYF. In DNA form, the CDR3 reads TGTGCCAGCAGTTACGCGACTAGATTTAAGGAGACCCAGTACTTC.

This chain uses TRBV7-6 with TRBJ1-2; D is ambiguous. Deletions cut 5 bases from V and 4 bases from J, with 11 bases between. The CDR3 has 13 amino acids. Germline lookup yields CDR1 SGHVS and CDR2 FNYEAQ. The CDR3 region has the DNA TGTGCCAGCAGCCTGGGTGAAACCTATGGCTACACCTTC. Protein: CASSLGETYGYTF.

The chain has TRBV28 and TRBJ2-7; no firm D call. Trimming cost V 8 bases and J 8 bases, with 19 bases left between them. The length of the CDR3 is 13 residues. CDR1 and CDR2 from the germline V gene are MDHEN and SYDVKM. Here the CDR3 DNA reads TGTGCCAGCCAGTCCCTAGGAGCCTGGAAGCAGTACTTC. Its translation: CASQSLGAWKQYF.

This clonotype was seen a single time. V usage is TRBV20-1 and J usage is TRBJ1-4; 9 positions agree with TRBD1. Germline V gene data show CDR1 as DFQATT and CDR2 as SNEGSKA (reference sequence). Trimming cost V 2 bases and J 6 bases; bases outside gene matches: 7. The length of the CDR3 is 15 residues. The CDR3 here is CSARPPGQGYEKLFF. In DNA form, the CDR3 reads TGCAGTGCTAGACCGCCGGGACAGGGTTATGAAAAACTGTTTTTT.

This clonotype occurred a few times. This chain links TRBV12-3 or TRBV12-4 with TRBJ2-3; 10 positions agree with TRBD2. The CDR3 contains 17 residues. V lost 2 bases, J lost 2 bases, and 7 bases stayed unmatched. CDR3 sequence: CASSLRTSGSNTDTQYF. Here the CDR3 DNA reads TGTGCCAGCAGTTTAAGGACTAGCGGCAGCAACACAGATACGCAGTATTTT.

The chain has TRBV20-1 and TRBJ1-2; D gene unclear. Trimming cost V 3 bases and J 2 bases, with 10 bases left between them. CDR3 length: 13 amino acids. Germline values: CDR1 DFQATT, CDR2 SNEGSKA (reference sequence). Written as DNA, the CDR3 is TGCAGTGCTAGGTGGGCTCTCAACTATGGCTACACCTTC. Protein product: CSARWALNYGYTF.

In its sample, this clonotype was seen a few times. V gene TRBV6-1 combines with J gene TRBJ2-3, with 10 bases that match TRBD2. Germline loops: CDR1 MNHNS, CDR2 SASEGT. V shed 2 bases, J shed 6 bases, and the junction held 8 bases outside the gene matches. The CDR3 loop spans 16 amino acids. CDR3 in DNA: TGTGCCAGCAGTGAAAGCATAGCGGGAGGCATGGATACGCAGTATTTT. It specifies CASSESIAGGMDTQYF.